The 29 T cell receptor beta chains in this list originate from one sample, sequenced in a study of blood T cell repertoires in COVID-19. This table comes from immunoSEQ multiplex PCR, and its TCRdb copy is limited to in-frame clones, with some not included. The table lists approximately 170,000 clones, 70% to 90% of them singletons. The specimen was peripheral blood. The receptors derive from a man older than 75 with COVID-19, enrolled during active disease.

The V call is TRBV2, the J call TRBJ1-4, with D maybe TRBD1 (5 bases). V shed 6 bases and J shed 7 bases, with 15 bases lying between them. Germline V gene sequence: CDR1 SNHLY, CDR2 FYNNEI. The CDR3 runs to 14 residues. This chain's CDR3 is CASSVRDLSEKLFF. CDR3 bases: TGTGCCAGCAGCGTCAGGGATTTGAGTGAAAAACTGTTTTTT.

This chain connects TRBV19 to TRBJ1-6, with 9 positions matching TRBD1. Germline-derived CDR1 and CDR2 are LNHDA and SQIVND (reference sequence). V shed 6 bases, J shed 10 bases, and the junction held 10 bases outside the gene matches. The CDR3 covers 15 residues. CDR3 region: CASSYGTGKRSPLHF. The CDR3 nucleotides read TGTGCCAGTAGCTACGGGACAGGGAAGAGGTCACCCCTCCACTTT. The full variable domain, with the rest looked up from reference TRBV19 and TRBJ1-6, is DGGITQSPKYLFRKEGQNVTLSCEQNLNHDAMYWYRQDPGQGLRLIYYSQIVNDFQKGDIAEGYSVSREKKESFPLTVTSAQKNPTAFYLCASSYGTGKRSPLHFGNGTRLTVT.

The chain recombines TRBV7-2 with TRBJ1-6; 9 bases agree with TRBD1. The germline gives CDR1 SGHTA, CDR2 FQGNSA. V lost 5 bases and J lost 8; bases outside the gene matches: 13. The CDR3 runs to 17 residues. CDR3 coding DNA: TGTGCCAGCAGCCTCTCGCACACACAGGGGGCTTATTCACCCCTCCACTTT. Amino acid sequence: CASSLSHTQGAYSPLHF.

This clone has more than one count but fewer than ten. The J gene is TRBJ1-6, the V gene TRBV28; TRBD1 is a possible D gene (5 bases). The V end was cut by 6 bases, the J end by 9 bases, with 18 bases between. The CDR3 length is 15 residues. The germline V gene encodes CDR1 MDHEN and CDR2 SYDVKM. CDR3 protein: CASSRVTGGISPLHF. CDR3 DNA: TGTGCCAGCAGCCGAGTTACGGGGGGGATTTCACCCCTCCACTTT.

The V gene is TRBV4-1, the J gene TRBJ1-5; 7 bases fit TRBD1. This CDR3 comprises 15 residues. Germline values: CDR1 MGHRA, CDR2 YSYEKL. The trim removed 0 bases at V and 3 bases at J, leaving 2 bases unmatched. CDR3 residues: CASSQEGQYNQPQHF. The DNA of the CDR3 is TGCGCCAGCAGCCAAGAGGGACAGTACAATCAGCCCCAGCATTTT.

The chain is built from TRBV7-8 and TRBJ2-3, with 11 bases fitting TRBD1. V gave up 3 bases and J gave up 7 bases; unmatched junction bases: 6. CDR3 length: 15 residues. Looked up from germline, CDR1 is SGHVS and CDR2 is FQNEAQ. In nucleotides, the CDR3 is TGTGCCAGCAGCTTCGGGACAGGGGGTTTCTATACGCAGTATTTT. Encoded protein: CASSFGTGGFYTQYF.

The chain is built from TRBV7-9 and TRBJ1-1, with D unclear. The V gene lost 1 base and the J gene lost 2 bases, with 5 bases spanning the gap. The CDR3 is 13 amino acids. Germline V gives CDR1 SEHNR, CDR2 FQNEAQ (reference sequence). CDR3 residues: CASSLGSNTEAFF. The CDR3 DNA sequence: TGTGCCAGCAGCTTAGGGAGTAACACTGAAGCTTTCTTT.

CDR3 amino acids: CASSESRDYGYTF. CDR3 nucleotide sequence: TGCGCCAGCAGTGAATCCAGGGACTATGGCTACACCTTC. The J gene is TRBJ1-2, the V gene TRBV10-1; D possibly corresponds to TRBD1 (5 bases). The CDR3 sequence is 13 residues long. CDR1 is WNHNN, CDR2 SYGVQD, per germline (reference sequence). V was trimmed by 3 bases and J by 3 bases, leaving 8 bases between them.

The chain has TRBV7-3 and TRBJ2-4; 13 bases match TRBD2. CDR1 is SGHTA, CDR2 FQGTGA, per germline. The CDR3 is 18 amino acids. V trimming: 4 bases; J trimming: 0 bases; junction bases outside the gene matches: 6. The CDR3 loop reads CASSSGLAGVLAKNIQYF. In DNA, the CDR3 is TGTGCCAGCAGCTCCGGACTAGCGGGGGTTCTAGCCAAAAACATTCAGTACTTC.

The gene calls are TRBV28 and TRBJ2-1; 10 nucleotides align to TRBD1. Germline assignment: CDR1 MDHEN and CDR2 SYDVKM. V dropped 2 bases and J dropped 4; count of bases not matched to a gene: 5. This CDR3 has 16 amino acids. CDR3 in amino acids: CASSLGGQGQYNEQFF. The CDR3 nucleotides read TGTGCCAGCAGTTTAGGGGGACAGGGGCAATACAATGAGCAGTTCTTC.

This chain links TRBV28 with TRBJ2-7; no clear D. Germline-derived CDR1 and CDR2 are MDHEN and SYDVKM. The V end was cut by 7 bases, the J end by 1 base, with 11 bases between. The CDR3 spans 13 residues. Here the CDR3 DNA reads TGTGCCAGCAACCCGACACCTTCCTACGAGCAGTACTTC. Translated: CASNPTPSYEQYF. The whole variable domain, remainder taken from reference TRBV28 and TRBJ2-7, is DVKVTQSSRYLVKRTGEKVFLECVQDMDHENMFWYRQDPGLGLRLIYFSYDVKMKEKGDIPEGYSVSREKKERFSLILESASTNQTSMYLCASNPTPSYEQYFGPGTRLTVT.

This clone was observed a few times. The V and J genes are TRBV7-2 and TRBJ1-5; tentatively, D is TRBD1 (6 bases). CDR1 and CDR2 from the germline V gene are SGHTA and FQGNSA. The CDR3 is 15 residues long. Trimming pared 3 bases from V and 0 bases from J, leaving 9 bases between. The CDR3 region is CASSFGGNSNQPQHF. The CDR3 DNA reads TGTGCCAGCAGCTTTGGGGGCAATAGCAATCAGCCCCAGCATTTT. Complete variable domain (other parts from reference TRBV7-2 and TRBJ1-5): GAGVSQSPSNKVTEKGKDVELRCDPISGHTALYWYRQSLGQGLEFLIYFQGNSAPDKSGLPSDRFSAERTGGSVSTLTIQRTQQEDSAVYLCASSFGGNSNQPQHFGDGTRLSIL.

The V call is TRBV4-1, the J call TRBJ2-5, with D tentatively TRBD2 (6 bases). CDR3 length: 13 residues. Germline CDR1 and CDR2: MGHRA and YSYEKL. Deletions cut 8 bases from V and 2 bases from J, with 12 bases between. The CDR3 loop reads CASGLGTQETQYF. The CDR3 nucleotides are TGCGCCAGCGGGTTAGGGACTCAAGAGACCCAGTACTTC.

The chain employs TRBV10-3 and TRBJ1-2; possibly TRBD1 for D (5 bases). CDR3 length equals 16 residues. Germline values: CDR1 ENHRY, CDR2 SYGVKD. V gave up 0 bases and J gave up 2 bases, with 13 bases separating them. The CDR3 DNA is TGTGCCATCAGTGAGTCGACCCGACAGATGAACTATGGCTACACCTTC. It encodes CAISESTRQMNYGYTF.

The genes are TRBV28 and TRBJ2-7; a weak D match, TRBD1 (6 bases). Trimming shortened V by 7 bases and J by 7 bases, and 17 bases separated the two germline ends. Germline CDR1 is MDHEN and CDR2 is SYDVKM. The CDR3 runs to 13 residues. CDR3 sequence: CASTLQQGLEQYF. The DNA for the CDR3 is TGTGCCAGCACCCTGCAACAGGGCCTTGAGCAGTACTTC. Variable domain in full (rest from reference TRBV28 and TRBJ2-7): DVKVTQSSRYLVKRTGEKVFLECVQDMDHENMFWYRQDPGLGLRLIYFSYDVKMKEKGDIPEGYSVSREKKERFSLILESASTNQTSMYLCASTLQQGLEQYFGPGTRLTVT.

The chain links TRBV5-1 to TRBJ1-2; D gene unclear. This CDR3 region has 14 residues. CDR1 is SGHRS, CDR2 YFSETQ, per germline. With 0 bases removed from V and 6 bases from J, the gap between germline ends came to 12 bases. The CDR3 region has the DNA TGCGCCAGCAGCTTGGAGGGAGCCTCCCATGGCTACACCTTC. Translation gives CASSLEGASHGYTF. Combining the CDR3 with reference TRBV5-1 and TRBJ1-2 gives the whole variable domain KAGVTQTPRYLIKTRGQQVTLSCSPISGHRSVSWYQQTPGQGLQFLFEYFSETQRNKGNFPGRFSGRQFSNSRSEMNVSTLELGDSALYLCASSLEGASHGYTFGSGTRLTVV.

The genes are TRBV7-3 and TRBJ2-7, with D perhaps TRBD2 (6 bases). CDR3 length equals 14 residues. Germline V lookup: CDR1 SGHTA, CDR2 FQGTGA. Trimming pared 4 bases from V and 6 bases from J, leaving 16 bases between. The chain's CDR3 is CASSSSGVRGEQYF. As DNA, the CDR3 is TGTGCCAGCAGCTCCTCGGGGGTGAGGGGCGAGCAGTACTTC.

This rearrangement joins TRBV12-3 or TRBV12-4 to TRBJ1-1; 11 bases agree with TRBD1. V was clipped by 6 bases and J by 3 bases; unmatched bases: 0. The CDR3 has 13 residues. The CDR3 sequence: CASRGQGDTEAFF. CDR3 nucleotides: TGTGCCAGCAGGGGACAGGGGGACACTGAAGCTTTCTTT.

The chain combines TRBV7-2 with TRBJ1-1; tentative D call: TRBD1 (5 bases). Germline V gene sequence: CDR1 SGHTA, CDR2 FQGNSA. The CDR3 totals 14 residues. V was pared by 5 bases and J by 6 bases, with 16 bases between. DNA of the CDR3: TGTGCCAGCAGCCTAAGACGGCGGGGCGCTGAAGCTTTCTTT. This encodes CASSLRRRGAEAFF.

CDR3 bases: TGTGCCAGCAGTGATAGATCCTACTATGGCTACACCTTC. Translating it yields CASSDRSYYGYTF. The rearrangement uses TRBV6-1 and TRBJ1-2; D is uncertain. The V and J ends lost 3 bases and 3 bases respectively, with 8 bases between them. The CDR3 spans 13 residues. Germline-derived CDR1 and CDR2 are MNHNS and SASEGT.

The chain couples TRBV18 to TRBJ1-1; tentatively, D is TRBD1 (6 bases). Germline CDR1 reads KGHSH; CDR2 reads LQKENI. The CDR3 contains 12 residues. Deletions cut 8 bases from V and 5 bases from J, with 12 bases between. The CDR3 DNA reads as TGTGCCAGCAACATGAGGGGGACTGAAGCTTTCTTT. This codes for CASNMRGTEAFF.

The chain carries TRBV12-5 and TRBJ1-4, with D possibly TRBD1 on 6 matching bases. The CDR3 sequence is 15 residues long. V dropped 3 bases and J dropped 7 bases, with 15 bases sitting between them. CDR1 is LGHNT and CDR2 is FRNRAP in the germline V gene. As DNA, the CDR3 is TGTGCTAGTGGTTTCGGGGTCAGGGGTTTTGAAAAACTGTTTTTT. Translated: CASGFGVRGFEKLFF.

J is TRBJ1-4 and V is TRBV18, with D possibly being TRBD1 (6 bases). V was clipped by 2 bases and J by 7 bases, with 17 bases between them. CDR3 length: 16 residues. Germline V lookup: CDR1 KGHSH, CDR2 LQKENI. For the CDR3, the DNA is TGTGCCAGCTCACCATCAGGGACACCCAGGGGTGAAAAACTGTTTTTT. Protein: CASSPSGTPRGEKLFF.

This sequence joins TRBV10-1 and TRBJ1-2, with D maybe TRBD1 (6 bases). Trimming removed 6 bases from V and 1 base from J, with 12 bases in between. CDR3 size: 14 residues. Germline CDR1 reads WNHNN; CDR2 reads SYGVQD (reference sequence). The CDR3 DNA reads TGCGCCAGCAGCCCTGACAGGAATAACTATGGCTACACCTTC. Its protein product is CASSPDRNNYGYTF.

This rearrangement joins TRBV5-1 to TRBJ1-1, with a weak D call TRBD1 (5 bases). CDR1 SGHRS and CDR2 YFSETQ come from the germline V gene. With 6 bases removed from V and 1 base from J, the gap between germline ends came to 22 bases. This CDR3 has 17 residues. CDR3 bases: TGCGCCAGCACCCCCGGCCCAACGGTTCAGGGGAACACTGAAGCTTTCTTT. This sequence encodes CASTPGPTVQGNTEAFF.

The rearrangement uses TRBV15 and TRBJ1-5; D possibly corresponds to TRBD1 (5 bases). The CDR3 has 15 residues. V was clipped by 7 bases and J by 4 bases, with 17 bases between them. CDR1 and CDR2 (germline): LNHNV, YYDKDF (reference sequence). CDR3 region: CATKRPGTDNQPQHF. CDR3 nucleotides: TGTGCCACCAAAAGGCCCGGGACTGATAATCAGCCCCAGCATTTT.

This sequence joins TRBV4-2 and TRBJ1-6; a weak D match, TRBD1 (6 bases). Trimming pared 6 bases from V and 3 bases from J, leaving 12 bases between. In germline, CDR1 is LGHNA, CDR2 YNFKEQ. CDR3 length: 15 residues. The CDR3 coding sequence is TGTGCCAGCAGGGAACAGGGAAACTATAATTCACCCCTCCACTTT. Its translation is CASREQGNYNSPLHF.

The chain couples TRBV6-5 to TRBJ1-6; no firm D call. Trimming stripped 7 bases from V and 1 base from J, with 8 bases between. The CDR3 has 14 amino acids. Germline loops: CDR1 MNHEY, CDR2 SVGAGI. The CDR3 loop reads CASNEVSYNSPLHF. The CDR3 nucleotides are TGTGCCAGCAACGAGGTTTCCTATAATTCACCCCTCCACTTT.

This chain connects TRBV5-1 to TRBJ2-5; TRBD1 agrees at 12 bases. CDR1 and CDR2 from the germline V gene are SGHRS and YFSETQ. The CDR3 contains 15 residues. Trimming at V came to 4 bases and at J to 4 bases, leaving 5 bases not matched to a gene. The DNA for the CDR3 is TGCGCCAGCAGCGCGGGACAGGGGGCGGGAGAGACCCAGTACTTC. The encoded protein is CASSAGQGAGETQYF.